Described below is a single TCR beta chain sequence and its context. In this sample, this clonotype turned up many times. There is no known antigen for this receptor. Base quality data are lacking; no much larger clone is found one base away. For CDR1 and CDR2, the germline V gene (reference sequence) lists SEHNR and FQNEAQ. V trim: 1 base; J trim: 5 bases; unmatched bases: 1. Reading from cysteine to phenylalanine, the CDR3 counts 14 amino acids. Only CDR3 DNA remains: 42 bases, in frame from the first base. The library was generated by UMI-ligation and nested PCR. The beta constant-region primer was an equimolar mix of two oligonucleotides covering both TRBC1 and TRBC2. A single-stranded oligonucleotide carrying the SP2 primer and a 12-nucleotide UMI was ligated to the 3' end of the cDNA by T4 RNA ligase 1. The ligated cDNA went through four rounds of PCR with nested alpha and beta constant-region primers together with the SP2 primer. Incubation of the ligation reaction lasted roughly 18-25 hours at 16 degrees C. To avoid over-amplification, PCR2 was usually performed as a SYBR Green qPCR and halted once a predetermined threshold was reached. Apart from the first purification, every purification step used Agencourt AMPure XP magnetic beads. Libraries were quantified by Qubit and checked on a TapeStation, with a main peak expected near 650 bp. Sequencing of the pooled libraries was done on an Illumina MiSeq using v2 2x251 paired-end kits, which typically yielded roughly 0.9-2.2 million reads per sample. Each sample was pooled at 3 to 4.5 nM, and roughly 5-7% PhiX was included to help cluster recognition. Regarding the original processing steps: FASTQ reads processed by Demultiplexor were assigned V and J genes by Decombinator through tag matching that tolerated a single base-pair mismatch. By using UMIs, Collapsinator corrected both sequencing errors and the frequency errors caused by PCR heterogeneity. CDR3Translator translated TCRs and extracted CDR3s from the conserved cysteine to the FGXG phenylalanine, flagging non-productive sequences. Gini, Shannon entropy and inverse Simpson indices were computed after subsampling the repertoires to the same number of UMI-defined TCRs. Within the linear range, a power law was fitted to clonotype abundance distributions using maximum likelihood. When run on a single naive CD8 sample, MIGEC and the pipeline yielded similar UMI counts, similar unique TCR numbers and similar clonal distributions. In one analysis, naive TCRs also found in any memory subset of the same donor were removed from the naive repertoire. Repertoires were searched for approximately 7,000 CMV-associated CDR3 sequences compiled from VDJdb and a published dataset. TCRdb's own reprocessing of the public reads used fastp at Q25 and MiXCR and kept productive beta chains. Every entry covers one CDR3 protein and lists the most common genes and DNA from its rows. TCRdb's processing, not the authors', yielded these V and J calls. The sample data list around 160,000 distinct CDR3 sequences, and 15% to 20% of these were observed just once. 0.14% to 0.15% of the sample is held by the ten biggest clonotypes.

This entry is derived from a study of naive and memory T cell subsets (TCRdb year 2017). For the study in its entirety: An open-source, UMI-based TCR alpha and beta sequencing pipeline was applied to sorted naive and memory peripheral blood T cell subsets. The results of the functional CMV T cell responses matched the IgG serology results in every case. RNA was DNase-treated and reverse transcribed with TCR constant-region primers, mostly using SuperScript III.

The research as a whole found: After error correction, only a single occurrence was seen for over 95% of naive TCR sequences, so much steeper abundance distributions were produced than in memory subsets. Single alpha or beta chain sequences, rather than paired alpha/beta receptors, were used to define clonotypes. RNA-based TCR counts may be influenced by expression changes linked to T cell activation and differentiation. The repertoire findings for the naive and memory subsets could not be validated, as no ground truth was available. TCR abundance followed a power law with an exponent that was different for naive and memory subsets but consistent across the three individuals. A few larger clonotypes were present in naive repertoires, particularly the CD8 repertoires, and these clonotypes were possibly memory cells re-expressing CD45RA. In both CD4 and CD8 cells, going from naive through CM, EM and EMRA, the Gini index went up while Shannon and inverse Simpson diversity went down.

From the second PCR step onward, the TCR alpha chain libraries and the TCR beta chain libraries were amplified separately. CMV status of each donor was established by measuring IFNgamma production from CD4+ T cells after fresh PBMCs were stimulated overnight with CMV viral lysate. Using Miltenyi beads, CD4 T cells were first positively selected, and CD8 T cells were then positively selected from the CD4-negative fraction. Cells were stained for CD3, CD4, CD8, CD45RA, CD27 and a live/dead dye and were sorted on a BD Aria II into four subsets based on CD45RA and CD27. A few healthy volunteers provided blood, and the blood of each volunteer was split into CD4 and CD8 T cells and then into four differentiation subsets. Roughly 120 ml of peripheral blood was collected from each donor, and PBMC were isolated from the blood using Ficoll-Paque PLUS density-gradient centrifugation. After sorting, cells were lysed in RLT buffer, RNA was extracted using a Qiagen RNeasy kit, and the extracted RNA was stored at -80 degrees C.

The receptor chain draws on TRBV7-9 and TRBJ2-2; TRBD2 agrees with 7 junctional bases. The sample consisted of naive CD4+ T cells from blood. This sample's cell subset or site label indicates: naive T cells, CD45RA high CD27+. The clonotype was recovered from a human donor in good health. The CDR3 protein: CASSLGAGTGELFF. Read as DNA, the sequence is TGTGCCAGCAGCTTAGGAGCGGGAACCGGGGAGCTGTTTTTT. With all but the CDR3 taken from the reference TRBV7-9 and TRBJ2-2 genes, the full variable domain is: DTGVSQNPRHKITKRGQNVTFRCDPISEHNRLYWYRQTLGQGPEFLTYFQNEAQLEKSRLLSDRFSAERPKGSFSTLEIQRTEQGDSAMYLCASSLGAGTGELFFGEGSRLTVL.